The present entry profiles one T cell receptor beta chain with its context. Template switching introduced a universal primer site, and the cDNA bore unique molecular identifiers. TCRdb re-called the 5' RACE reads with MiXCR, one entry per CDR3 protein. The table records about 240,000 distinct CDR3 sequences, over 9.5% of them present only once. Germline V gives CDR1 SGHAT, CDR2 FQNNGV. V gave up 5 bases and J gave up 10 bases; unmatched junction bases: 11. This CDR3 is built from 15 residues. The sample is drawn from a study of identical twins. Input material: memory T cells sorted from blood. The sequence was collected from a man aged 45 to 65 in good health. The chain joins TRBV11-2 to TRBJ2-1, with 10 positions matching TRBD1. The CDR3 sequence is CASSHGQGGRPEQFF. DNA of the CDR3: TGTGCCAGCAGCCATGGACAGGGGGGCCGACCCGAGCAGTTCTTC.